This T cell receptor (beta chain) was sequenced for a study of cytomegalovirus exposure and HLA in healthy donors. General observations from the study: There were several of the most significant clusters that appeared linked to common viral pathogens in a later analysis. HLA alleles showed associations with 15,000 to 20,000 TCR beta sequences in a later analysis, at a 0.05 false discovery rate.

Germline assignment: CDR1 MNHNS and CDR2 SASEGT. The CDR3 covers 14 residues. Trimming pared 5 bases from V and 2 bases from J, leaving 13 bases between. Concerning this clone: Its antigen is undetermined.

Primers: 60 Vbeta forward and 13 Jbeta reverse. Clones were read by immunoSEQ multiplex PCR, and TCRdb kept only the in-frame ones, dropping some. The repertoire holds about 100,000 clones, with over 70% as singletons. This receptor was obtained from a man over 45 in good health and CMV-seronegative. V gene TRBV6-1 combines with J gene TRBJ2-7; possibly TRBD1 for D (7 bases). Sample: PBMCs. CDR3 sequence: CASSWRDSTYEQYF. CDR3 nucleotides: TGTGCCAGCAGTTGGAGGGACAGTACCTACGAGCAGTACTTC.